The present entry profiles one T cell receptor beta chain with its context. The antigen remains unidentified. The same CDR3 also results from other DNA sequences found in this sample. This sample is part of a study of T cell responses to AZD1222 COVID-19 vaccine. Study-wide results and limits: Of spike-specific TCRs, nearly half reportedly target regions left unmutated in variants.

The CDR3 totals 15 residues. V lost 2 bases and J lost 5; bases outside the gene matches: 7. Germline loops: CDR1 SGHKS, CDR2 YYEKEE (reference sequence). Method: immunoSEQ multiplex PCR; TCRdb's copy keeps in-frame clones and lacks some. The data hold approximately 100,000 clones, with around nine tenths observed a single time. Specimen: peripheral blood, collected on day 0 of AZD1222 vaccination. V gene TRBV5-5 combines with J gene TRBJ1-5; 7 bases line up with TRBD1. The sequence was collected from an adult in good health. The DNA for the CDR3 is TGTGCCAGCAGCTTTAGGGGGCGGTGGGATCAGCCCCAGCATTTT. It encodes CASSFRGRWDQPQHF.